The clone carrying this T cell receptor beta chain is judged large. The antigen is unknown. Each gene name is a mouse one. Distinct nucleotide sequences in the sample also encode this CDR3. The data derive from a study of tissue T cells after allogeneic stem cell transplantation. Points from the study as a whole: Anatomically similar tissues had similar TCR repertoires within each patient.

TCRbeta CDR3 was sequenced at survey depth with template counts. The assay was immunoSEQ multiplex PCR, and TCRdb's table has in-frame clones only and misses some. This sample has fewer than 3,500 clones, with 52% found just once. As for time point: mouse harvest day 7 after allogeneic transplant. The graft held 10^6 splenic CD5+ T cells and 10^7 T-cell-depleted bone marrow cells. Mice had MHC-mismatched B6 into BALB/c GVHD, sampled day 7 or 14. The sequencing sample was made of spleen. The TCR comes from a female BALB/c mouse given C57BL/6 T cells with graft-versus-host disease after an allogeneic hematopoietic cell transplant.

CDR3 residues: CTCSADWGRTYEQYF. The CDR3 DNA, read in part, is TGCACCTGCAGTGCAGACTGGGGTAGAACCTATGAACAGTAC. The chain uses TRBV1 and TRBJ2-7, with D perhaps matching TRBD2 (6 bases). The read falls 1 residue short of the CDR3 end, and the missing part is taken from the germline J gene. Trimming took 0 bases from V and 2 from J, leaving 11 bases between them. Germline CDR1 and CDR2: NSQYPW and LRSPGD (reference sequence). The CDR3 is 15 residues long. The full variable domain, with the rest looked up from reference TRBV1 and TRBJ2-7, is VTLLEQNPRWRLVPRGQAVNLRCILKNSQYPWMSWYQQDLQKQLQWLFTLRSPGDKEVKSLPGADYLATRVTDTELRLQVANMSQGRTLYCTCSADWGRTYEQYFGPGTRLTVL.